This is a list of T cell receptor beta chains from one sample in a study of CD8 T cells in ankylosing spondylitis. Each CDR3 protein is one row after TCRdb ran MiXCR on the 5' RACE reads. Of 150,000 to 200,000 distinct CDR3 sequences listed, around 13% are singletons. The sequencing input was blood, either unsorted or a sorted T cell fraction (not recorded which). The receptor source for this set is a female donor with ankylosing spondylitis or in good health (not recorded which). The CDR3 runs from the conserved cysteine through the conserved F or W. The D gene is left open where the match is weak. Clone size is shown for a subset of rows, as once, few, many or a class of expanded clone.

j_call: TRBJ2-6; v_call: TRBV10-3; d_call: TRBD1; clone_size: -; cdr3_aa: CAISESAGQGAAGANVLTF; cdr3_nt: TGTGCCATCAGTGAGTCTGCGGGACAGGGGGCGGCTGGGGCCAACGTCCTGACTTTC
j_call: TRBJ2-2; v_call: TRBV7-2; d_call: TRBD2; clone_size: many; cdr3_aa: CASSLASSGMVFGELFF; cdr3_nt: TGTGCCAGCAGCTTAGCGAGTAGCGGGATGGTGTTCGGGGAGCTGTTTTTT
j_call: TRBJ2-7; v_call: TRBV4-2; d_call: TRBD2; clone_size: -; cdr3_aa: CASSSVAGKAYEQYF; cdr3_nt: TGTGCCAGCAGCTCTGTAGCGGGGAAGGCCTACGAGCAGTACTTC
j_call: TRBJ1-3; v_call: TRBV9; d_call: TRBD1; clone_size: few; cdr3_aa: CASSVEALTGVPGNTIYF; cdr3_nt: TGTGCCAGCAGCGTAGAGGCCCTCACAGGGGTTCCTGGAAACACCATATATTTT
j_call: TRBJ2-1; v_call: TRBV29-1; d_call: -; clone_size: many; cdr3_aa: CSVAGAGFYEQFF; cdr3_nt: TGCAGCGTTGCGGGAGCAGGATTTTATGAGCAGTTCTTC
j_call: TRBJ1-2; v_call: TRBV5-6; d_call: -; clone_size: -; cdr3_aa: CASSLGTGLANYGYTF; cdr3_nt: TGTGCCAGCAGCTTGGGAACGGGTTTGGCTAACTATGGCTACACCTTC
j_call: TRBJ2-3; v_call: TRBV12-3/TRBV12-4; d_call: -; clone_size: few; cdr3_aa: CASSRPSTDTQYF; cdr3_nt: TGTGCCAGCAGTCGGCCTAGCACAGATACGCAGTATTTT
j_call: TRBJ2-5; v_call: TRBV12-3/TRBV12-4; d_call: -; clone_size: many; cdr3_aa: CASNLRGETQYF; cdr3_nt: TGTGCCAGTAACCTCAGGGGAGAGACCCAGTACTTC
j_call: TRBJ1-6; v_call: TRBV7-8; d_call: -; clone_size: many; cdr3_aa: CASSQIPGSNSPLHF; cdr3_nt: TGTGCCAGCAGCCAGATCCCTGGGAGTAATTCACCCCTCCACTTT
j_call: TRBJ1-4; v_call: TRBV7-8; d_call: -; clone_size: many; cdr3_aa: CASSLNLGAGILFF; cdr3_nt: TGTGCCAGCAGCTTAAACTTGGGCGCAGGGATCCTGTTTTTT
j_call: TRBJ2-7; v_call: TRBV29-1; d_call: TRBD1; clone_size: many; cdr3_aa: CSDLGQGWYEQYF; cdr3_nt: TGCAGCGATCTGGGACAGGGGTGGTACGAGCAGTACTTC
j_call: TRBJ2-7; v_call: TRBV7-9; d_call: TRBD1; clone_size: few; cdr3_aa: CASSPKTGAGSYEQYF; cdr3_nt: TGTGCCAGCAGCCCTAAGACAGGGGCTGGTTCCTACGAGCAGTACTTC
j_call: TRBJ2-7; v_call: TRBV7-8; d_call: TRBD2; clone_size: many; cdr3_aa: CASSSRLAGENEQYF; cdr3_nt: TGTGCCAGCAGCTCGAGACTAGCGGGAGAAAACGAGCAGTACTTC
j_call: TRBJ2-7; v_call: TRBV20-1; d_call: -; clone_size: many; cdr3_aa: CSARSQGRLYEQYF; cdr3_nt: TGCAGTGCTAGGTCTCAGGGACGGCTCTACGAGCAGTACTTC
j_call: TRBJ1-1; v_call: TRBV6-2/TRBV6-3; d_call: -; clone_size: many; cdr3_aa: CASRYSGSNTEAFF; cdr3_nt: TGTGCCAGCCGCTACTCGGGGTCGAACACTGAAGCTTTCTTT
j_call: TRBJ2-1; v_call: TRBV12-3/TRBV12-4; d_call: TRBD2; clone_size: many; cdr3_aa: CASSLGGLAGIEQFF; cdr3_nt: TGTGCCAGCAGTTTAGGGGGACTAGCGGGAATTGAGCAGTTCTTC
j_call: TRBJ2-7; v_call: TRBV5-1; d_call: -; clone_size: few; cdr3_aa: CASSFAGAQEQYF; cdr3_nt: TGCGCCAGCAGTTTCGCGGGGGCACAGGAGCAGTACTTC
j_call: TRBJ2-7; v_call: TRBV7-2; d_call: TRBD2; clone_size: many; cdr3_aa: CASSKGLVLSSYEQYF; cdr3_nt: TGTGCCAGCAGTAAGGGACTAGTCTTGAGCTCCTACGAGCAGTACTTC
j_call: TRBJ2-7; v_call: TRBV20-1; d_call: -; clone_size: many; cdr3_aa: CSARGDSRGPIFYEQYF; cdr3_nt: TGCAGTGCTAGAGGGGACTCCCGCGGGCCCATTTTCTACGAGCAGTACTTC
j_call: TRBJ2-1; v_call: TRBV4-3; d_call: TRBD2; clone_size: -; cdr3_aa: CASRKTSDNEQFF; cdr3_nt: TGCGCCAGCAGGAAGACTAGCGATAATGAGCAGTTCTTC
j_call: TRBJ1-5; v_call: TRBV12-3/TRBV12-4; d_call: TRBD1; clone_size: many; cdr3_aa: CASSTQTGGWQPQHF; cdr3_nt: TGTGCCAGCTCCACCCAGACAGGGGGCTGGCAGCCCCAGCATTTT
j_call: TRBJ2-1; v_call: TRBV4-3; d_call: TRBD2; clone_size: few; cdr3_aa: CASSQGLADLTYNYNEQFF; cdr3_nt: TGCGCCAGCAGCCAAGGACTAGCGGACCTGACTTACAACTACAATGAGCAGTTCTTC
j_call: TRBJ2-7; v_call: TRBV5-6; d_call: TRBD2; clone_size: -; cdr3_aa: CASSFDPGGPYEQYF; cdr3_nt: TGTGCCAGCAGCTTTGATCCGGGAGGGCCCTACGAGCAGTACTTC
j_call: TRBJ2-7; v_call: TRBV7-3; d_call: -; clone_size: many; cdr3_aa: CASSYLPGASEQYF; cdr3_nt: TGTGCCAGCAGCTACTTACCGGGGGCCTCCGAGCAGTACTTC
j_call: TRBJ2-5; v_call: TRBV7-9; d_call: -; clone_size: -; cdr3_aa: CASSLVGFQETQYF; cdr3_nt: TGTGCCAGCAGCTTAGTGGGATTTCAAGAGACCCAGTACTTC
j_call: TRBJ2-7; v_call: TRBV28; d_call: -; clone_size: many; cdr3_aa: CASGRARYEQYF; cdr3_nt: TGTGCCAGCGGTCGCGCGAGGTACGAGCAGTACTTC
j_call: TRBJ1-2; v_call: TRBV19; d_call: TRBD1; clone_size: -; cdr3_aa: CASSRRGPNYGYTF; cdr3_nt: TGTGCCAGTAGCCGAAGGGGGCCCAACTATGGCTACACCTTC
j_call: TRBJ1-5; v_call: TRBV20-1; d_call: -; clone_size: many; cdr3_aa: CSASKMGVRGQPQHF; cdr3_nt: TGCAGTGCGAGCAAGATGGGGGTACGCGGACAGCCCCAGCATTTT
j_call: TRBJ2-7; v_call: TRBV29-1; d_call: -; clone_size: few; cdr3_aa: CSVVSAREQYF; cdr3_nt: TGCAGCGTTGTGTCGGCCCGCGAGCAGTACTTC
j_call: TRBJ2-7; v_call: TRBV4-3; d_call: TRBD2; clone_size: -; cdr3_aa: CANSQELGGRDEQYF; cdr3_nt: TGCGCCAACAGCCAAGAACTCGGCGGGAGGGACGAGCAGTACTTC
j_call: TRBJ2-2; v_call: TRBV5-1; d_call: TRBD2; clone_size: many; cdr3_aa: CASSPTSGKAGELFF; cdr3_nt: TGCGCCAGCAGCCCGACTAGCGGGAAAGCCGGGGAGCTGTTTTTT
j_call: TRBJ1-5; v_call: TRBV15; d_call: -; clone_size: -; cdr3_aa: CATSRYGTSGVHF; cdr3_nt: TGTGCCACCAGCAGATACGGGACCTCGGGGGTTCATTTT
j_call: TRBJ2-2; v_call: TRBV6-4; d_call: -; clone_size: -; cdr3_aa: CASSTGPNTGELFF; cdr3_nt: TGTGCCAGCAGCACAGGTCCGAACACCGGGGAGCTGTTTTTT
j_call: TRBJ2-2; v_call: TRBV4-3; d_call: -; clone_size: many; cdr3_aa: CASSQDARGHPIRELFF; cdr3_nt: TGCGCCAGCAGCCAGGATGCCAGGGGACACCCGATAAGGGAGCTGTTTTTT
j_call: TRBJ2-3; v_call: TRBV10-3; d_call: -; clone_size: many; cdr3_aa: CATRTAATDTQYF; cdr3_nt: TGTGCCACCAGGACTGCAGCGACAGATACGCAGTATTTT
j_call: TRBJ1-2; v_call: TRBV29-1; d_call: TRBD1; clone_size: many; cdr3_aa: CSVLGTGNNGYTF; cdr3_nt: TGCAGCGTTCTAGGGACAGGGAATAATGGCTACACCTTC
j_call: TRBJ2-5; v_call: TRBV29-1; d_call: -; clone_size: -; cdr3_aa: CSVKDPGVTETQYF; cdr3_nt: TGCAGCGTAAAAGATCCGGGGGTGACGGAGACCCAGTACTTC
j_call: TRBJ1-1; v_call: TRBV4-3; d_call: TRBD1; clone_size: many; cdr3_aa: CASSQDRGPTEAFF; cdr3_nt: TGCGCCAGCAGCCAAGACAGGGGGCCCACTGAAGCTTTCTTT
j_call: TRBJ2-1; v_call: TRBV5-1; d_call: -; clone_size: many; cdr3_aa: CASSLESVAGSEQFF; cdr3_nt: TGCGCCAGCAGCTTGGAAAGTGTCGCCGGATCTGAGCAGTTCTTC
j_call: TRBJ1-3; v_call: TRBV7-2; d_call: -; clone_size: -; cdr3_aa: CASSSSQGYSGNTIYF; cdr3_nt: TGTGCCAGCAGCTCGTCACAGGGATACTCTGGAAACACCATATATTTT
j_call: TRBJ1-1; v_call: TRBV20-1; d_call: -; clone_size: many; cdr3_aa: CSARGAEGVTAEAFF; cdr3_nt: TGCAGTGCTAGGGGGGCCGAGGGAGTAACCGCTGAAGCTTTCTTT
j_call: TRBJ2-1; v_call: TRBV5-1; d_call: TRBD1; clone_size: -; cdr3_aa: CASSLSTGGDYNEQFF; cdr3_nt: TGCGCCAGCAGCCTTTCGACAGGGGGAGACTACAATGAGCAGTTCTTC
j_call: TRBJ2-3; v_call: TRBV7-7; d_call: -; clone_size: few; cdr3_aa: CASSPAAGAGPDTQYF; cdr3_nt: TGTGCTAGCAGCCCCGCAGCCGGGGCGGGTCCAGATACGCAGTATTTT
j_call: TRBJ2-1; v_call: TRBV5-6; d_call: TRBD2; clone_size: many; cdr3_aa: CASSLEGTSLGDYEQFF; cdr3_nt: TGTGCCAGCAGCTTGGAGGGGACTAGCCTTGGGGACTATGAGCAGTTCTTC
j_call: TRBJ1-5; v_call: TRBV7-8; d_call: -; clone_size: -; cdr3_aa: CASSLAGWSNQPQHF; cdr3_nt: TGTGCCAGCAGCTTAGCGGGTTGGAGCAATCAGCCCCAGCATTTT
j_call: TRBJ2-7; v_call: TRBV7-9; d_call: -; clone_size: many; cdr3_aa: CASSLRSSSDDYEQYF; cdr3_nt: TGTGCCAGCAGCTTAAGGTCGAGTAGCGATGACTACGAGCAGTACTTC
j_call: TRBJ1-1; v_call: TRBV5-1; d_call: -; clone_size: few; cdr3_aa: CASSSQGPNTEAFF; cdr3_nt: TGCGCCAGCAGCTCTCAGGGGCCGAACACTGAAGCTTTCTTT
j_call: TRBJ1-2; v_call: TRBV5-1; d_call: -; clone_size: many; cdr3_aa: CASSLYNNYGYTF; cdr3_nt: TGCGCCAGCAGCCTATACAATAACTATGGCTACACCTTC
j_call: TRBJ1-4; v_call: TRBV27; d_call: -; clone_size: many; cdr3_aa: CASSFDSRNEKLFF; cdr3_nt: TGTGCCAGCAGTTTCGACAGTCGTAATGAAAAACTGTTTTTT
j_call: TRBJ1-1; v_call: TRBV29-1; d_call: -; clone_size: few; cdr3_aa: CSVAGSVNHTEAFF; cdr3_nt: TGCAGCGTTGCAGGGTCGGTTAATCACACTGAAGCTTTCTTT
j_call: TRBJ2-1; v_call: TRBV12-3/TRBV12-4; d_call: -; clone_size: many; cdr3_aa: CASSSAGRDYNEQFF; cdr3_nt: TGTGCCAGCAGTTCCGCCGGCAGGGATTACAATGAGCAGTTCTTC
j_call: TRBJ2-7; v_call: TRBV3-1; d_call: -; clone_size: -; cdr3_aa: CTSSQRHSSYEQYF; cdr3_nt: TGTACCAGCAGCCAAAGACACAGCTCCTACGAGCAGTACTTC
j_call: TRBJ2-1; v_call: TRBV7-8; d_call: -; clone_size: -; cdr3_aa: CASSLDSSNEQFF; cdr3_nt: TGTGCCAGCAGCCTAGACAGCAGCAATGAGCAGTTCTTC
j_call: TRBJ2-1; v_call: TRBV21-1; d_call: -; clone_size: few; cdr3_aa: CASRRTSGRRNYNEQFF; cdr3_nt: TGTGCCAGCAGGAGGACTAGCGGGCGACGGAACTACAATGAGCAGTTCTTC
j_call: TRBJ1-1; v_call: TRBV6-1; d_call: -; clone_size: many; cdr3_aa: CASSVGGWTEAFF; cdr3_nt: TGTGCCAGCAGTGTTGGGGGGTGGACTGAAGCTTTCTTT
j_call: TRBJ2-3; v_call: TRBV20-1; d_call: -; clone_size: few; cdr3_aa: CSATPFSVPDTQYF; cdr3_nt: TGCAGTGCGACCCCTTTTAGCGTCCCAGATACGCAGTATTTT
j_call: TRBJ1-3; v_call: TRBV7-2; d_call: -; clone_size: many; cdr3_aa: CASSLTSPGNTIYF; cdr3_nt: TGTGCCAGCAGCCTGACAAGTCCTGGAAACACCATATATTTT